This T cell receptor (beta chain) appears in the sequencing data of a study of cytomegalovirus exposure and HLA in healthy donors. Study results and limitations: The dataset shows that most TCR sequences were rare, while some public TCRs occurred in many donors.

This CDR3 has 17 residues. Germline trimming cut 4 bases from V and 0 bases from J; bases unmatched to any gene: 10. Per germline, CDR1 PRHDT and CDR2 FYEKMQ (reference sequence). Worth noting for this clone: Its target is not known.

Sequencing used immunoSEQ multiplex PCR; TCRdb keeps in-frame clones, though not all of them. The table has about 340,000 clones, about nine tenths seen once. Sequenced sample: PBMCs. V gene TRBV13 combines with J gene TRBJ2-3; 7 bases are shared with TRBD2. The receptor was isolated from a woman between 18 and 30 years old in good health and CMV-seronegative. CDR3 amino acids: CASSSNLAATSTDTQYF. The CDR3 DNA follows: TGTGCCAGCAGCTCCAACCTAGCGGCCACTAGCACAGATACGCAGTATTTT.